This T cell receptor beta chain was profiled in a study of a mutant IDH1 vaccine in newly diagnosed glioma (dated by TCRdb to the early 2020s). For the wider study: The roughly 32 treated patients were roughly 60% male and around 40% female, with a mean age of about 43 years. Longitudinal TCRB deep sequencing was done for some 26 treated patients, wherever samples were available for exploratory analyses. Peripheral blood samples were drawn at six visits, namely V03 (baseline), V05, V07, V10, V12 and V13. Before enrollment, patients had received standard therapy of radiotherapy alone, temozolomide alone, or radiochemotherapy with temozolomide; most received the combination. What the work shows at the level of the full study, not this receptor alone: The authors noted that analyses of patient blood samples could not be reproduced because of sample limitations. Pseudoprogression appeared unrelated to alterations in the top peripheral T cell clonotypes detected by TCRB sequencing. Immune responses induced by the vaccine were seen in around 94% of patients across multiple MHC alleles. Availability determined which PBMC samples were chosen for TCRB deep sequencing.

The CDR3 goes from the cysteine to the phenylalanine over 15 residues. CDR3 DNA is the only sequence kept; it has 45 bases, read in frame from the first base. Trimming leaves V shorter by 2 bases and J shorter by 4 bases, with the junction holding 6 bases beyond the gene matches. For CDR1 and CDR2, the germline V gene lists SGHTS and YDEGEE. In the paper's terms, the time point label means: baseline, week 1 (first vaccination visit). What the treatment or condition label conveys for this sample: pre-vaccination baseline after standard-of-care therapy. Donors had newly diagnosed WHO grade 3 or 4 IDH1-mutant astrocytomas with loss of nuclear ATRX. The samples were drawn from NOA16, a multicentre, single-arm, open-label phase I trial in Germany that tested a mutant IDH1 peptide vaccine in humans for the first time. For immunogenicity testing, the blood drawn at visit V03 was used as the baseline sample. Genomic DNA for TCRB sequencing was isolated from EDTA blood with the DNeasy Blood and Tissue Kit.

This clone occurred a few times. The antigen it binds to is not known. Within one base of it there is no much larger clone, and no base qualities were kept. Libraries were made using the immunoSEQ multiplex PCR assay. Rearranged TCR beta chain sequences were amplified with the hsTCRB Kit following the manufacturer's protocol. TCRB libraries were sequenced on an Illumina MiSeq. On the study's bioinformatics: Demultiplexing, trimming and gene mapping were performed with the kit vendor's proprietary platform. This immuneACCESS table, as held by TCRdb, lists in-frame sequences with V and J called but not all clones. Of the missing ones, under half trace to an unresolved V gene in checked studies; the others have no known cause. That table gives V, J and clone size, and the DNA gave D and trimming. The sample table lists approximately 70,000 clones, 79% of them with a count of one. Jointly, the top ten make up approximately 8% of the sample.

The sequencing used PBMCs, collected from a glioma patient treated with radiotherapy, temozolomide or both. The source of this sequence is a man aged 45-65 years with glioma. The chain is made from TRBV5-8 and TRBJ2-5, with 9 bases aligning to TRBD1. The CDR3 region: CASSFRDRVGETQYF. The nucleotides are TGTGCCAGCAGCTTCCGGGACAGGGTGGGAGAGACCCAGTACTTC.